The clone carrying this TCR beta chain was seen a single time. These data are taken from a study of shared T cell receptors in the human thymus. Measured with immunoSEQ multiplex PCR; TCRdb has only the in-frame clones, and not every one. The sample has under 450,000 clones, more than 85% seen once. Germline CDR1 is SGHDT and CDR2 is YYEEEE. The CDR3 sequence is 19 residues long. The V gene end was trimmed by 4 bases and the J gene end by 0 bases; junction bases not matched to a gene: 7. The receptor comes from a human donor. The source material was thymocytes. The chain carries TRBV5-6 and TRBJ2-1, with TRBD2 matching 16 bases. CDR3 region: CASSREGLAGGSSYNEQFF. In nucleotides, the CDR3 is TGTGCCAGCAGCCGGGAGGGACTAGCGGGAGGGAGCTCCTACAATGAGCAGTTCTTC. The full variable domain, its missing parts supplied by reference TRBV5-6 and TRBJ2-1, is DAGVTQSPTHLIKTRGQQVTLRCSPKSGHDTVSWYQQALGQGPQFIFQYYEEEERQRGNFPDRFSGHQFPNYSSELNVNALLLGDSALYLCASSREGLAGGSSYNEQFFGPGTRLTVL.